The 23 T cell receptor beta chains below were found in one sample sequenced in a study of T cell responses to AZD1222 COVID-19 vaccine. Repertoires were generated with immunoSEQ multiplex PCR, while TCRdb's copy carries only in-frame clones and drops some. This sample has about 150,000 clones, with about 88% found just once. The source was peripheral blood, collected on day 0 of AZD1222 vaccination. The receptors derive from an adult in good health.

J is TRBJ2-3 and V is TRBV3-1 (or the pseudogene TRBV3-2); either TRBD1 or TRBD2 may supply D (7 bases each). V lost 4 bases to trimming and J lost 2 bases, with 22 bases between them. The CDR3 runs to 18 residues. Germline values: CDR1 LGHDT, CDR2 YNNKEL (reference sequence). The CDR3 coding sequence is TGTGCCAGCAGCCGCCTGACAAAACAGGGGAGGGACACAGATACGCAGTATTTT. Amino acids: CASSRLTKQGRDTDTQYF.

V gene TRBV7-8 combines with J gene TRBJ1-6; D might be TRBD1 (5 bases). The CDR3 runs to 15 residues. CDR1 SGHVS and CDR2 FQNEAQ come from the germline V gene. V was pared by 1 base and J by 7 bases, with 11 bases between. This CDR3 is CASSLGGAGNSPLHF. The CDR3 DNA follows: TGTGCCAGCAGCTTAGGTGGGGCTGGGAATTCACCCCTCCACTTT.

This chain connects TRBV3-1 (or the pseudogene TRBV3-2) to TRBJ1-5; no clear D. Trimming removed 4 bases from V and 7 bases from J, with 11 bases in between. Germline lookup yields CDR1 LGHDT and CDR2 YNNKEL (reference sequence). CDR3 length: 13 residues. In DNA, the CDR3 is TGTGCCAGCAGCCGCCACGAGGGCCAGCCCCAGCATTTT. The encoded protein is CASSRHEGQPQHF.

The chain is built from TRBV2 and TRBJ2-7; TRBD1 matches 11 bases. The V gene's germline CDR1 is SNHLY and CDR2 FYNNEI. This CDR3 has 13 residues. Trimming took 8 bases from V and 7 from J; bases not matched to a gene: 7. The CDR3 region is CASLGQGALEQYF. In DNA form, the CDR3 reads TGTGCCAGCCTAGGACAGGGGGCGCTGGAGCAGTACTTC.

The V gene is TRBV5-1, the J gene TRBJ2-7; D is ambiguous. The germline V gene has CDR1 SGHRS and CDR2 YFSETQ. This CDR3 is built from 11 residues. V was trimmed by 4 bases and J by 7 bases, leaving 9 bases between them. The CDR3 is CASSREREQYF. The CDR3 nucleotides are TGCGCCAGCAGCCGAGAGAGGGAGCAGTACTTC.

The gene calls are TRBV28 and TRBJ1-4, with 7 bases identical to TRBD1. Germline assignment: CDR1 MDHEN and CDR2 SYDVKM. The junction had 7 bases not matched to a gene; V was cut back by 6 bases and J by 3 bases. This CDR3 is built from 15 residues. The CDR3 sequence: CASRSTGAANEKLFF. CDR3 sequence (DNA): TGTGCCAGCAGATCCACAGGGGCGGCTAATGAAAAACTGTTTTTT.

This chain links TRBV5-1 with TRBJ1-3; D might be TRBD1 (6 bases). Trimming took off 4 bases at V and 4 bases at J, with 12 bases between the two ends. The CDR3 has 14 residues. Germline CDR1 and CDR2: SGHRS and YFSETQ. In DNA form, the CDR3 reads TGCGCCAGCAGCCACGGGGGGCCGGGAAACACCATATATTTT. As protein: CASSHGGPGNTIYF.

V is TRBV6-5 and J is TRBJ1-1, with a weak D call TRBD1 (5 bases). Per germline, CDR1 MNHEY and CDR2 SVGAGI. The CDR3 length is 15 residues. V was pared by 6 bases and J by 0 bases, with 14 bases between. The CDR3 here is CASSLTGTVNTEAFF. The DNA of the CDR3 is TGTGCCAGCAGCCTAACCGGGACGGTGAACACTGAAGCTTTCTTT.

This clone was seen a single time. This chain joins TRBV3-1 (or the pseudogene TRBV3-2) and TRBJ1-1, with D possibly being TRBD1 (6 bases). V shed 1 base and J shed 4 bases, with 13 bases lying between them. CDR1 and CDR2 (germline): LGHDT, YNNKEL (reference sequence). The CDR3 contains 15 residues. The CDR3 protein is CASSQVLRGGTEAFF. The CDR3 nucleotides read TGTGCCAGCAGCCAAGTACTCAGGGGCGGCACTGAAGCTTTCTTT.

This chain connects TRBV6-5 to TRBJ1-6, with D unresolved. The CDR3 is 13 amino acids. V lost 6 bases to trimming and J lost 8 bases, with 11 bases between them. Germline V gene data show CDR1 as MNHEY and CDR2 as SVGAGI. CDR3 in amino acids: CASRYPGDSPLHF. CDR3 in DNA: TGTGCCAGCAGGTACCCCGGGGATTCACCCCTCCACTTT.

This clone has a handful of counts. V gene TRBV3-1 (or the pseudogene TRBV3-2) combines with J gene TRBJ1-1; possible D gene TRBD1, 6 bases. The CDR3 is 15 residues long. Germline CDR1 and CDR2: LGHDT and YNNKEL (reference sequence). V was trimmed by 6 bases and J by 0 bases, leaving 14 bases between them. In nucleotides, the CDR3 is TGTGCCAGCAGTTTAGGCAGGGGATTGAACACTGAAGCTTTCTTT. It encodes CASSLGRGLNTEAFF.

The V and J genes are TRBV5-1 and TRBJ2-2; D is unclear. The CDR3 sequence is 15 residues long. The V gene's germline CDR1 is SGHRS and CDR2 YFSETQ. V lost 0 bases and J 2 bases, leaving 8 bases between the germline ends. CDR3 in DNA: TGCGCCAGCAGCTTGGCGGCAGGAAACACCGGGGAGCTGTTTTTT. This encodes CASSLAAGNTGELFF.

This rearrangement joins TRBV11-3 to TRBJ2-5, with 7 bases lining up with TRBD1. Germline V gene data show CDR1 as SGHNT and CDR2 as YENEEA. Unmatched junction bases numbered 5, after V lost 5 bases and J lost 5 bases. CDR3 length equals 13 residues. CDR3 amino acids: CASSMGQMETQYF. The CDR3 region has the DNA TGTGCCAGCAGCATGGGACAGATGGAGACCCAGTACTTC.

J is TRBJ2-7 and V is TRBV5-1; unclear D gene. CDR1 and CDR2 from the germline V gene are SGHRS and YFSETQ. CDR3 length: 13 residues. The V end was cut by 4 bases, the J end by 3 bases, with 11 bases between. This CDR3 reads CASSVGVSYEQYF. The CDR3 nucleotides are TGCGCCAGCAGCGTTGGCGTTAGCTACGAGCAGTACTTC.

The CDR3 DNA reads as TGTGCCAGCAGCTACCGGGACCGGTTATTCTATAATTCACCCCTCCACTTT. Encoded protein: CASSYRDRLFYNSPLHF. The chain combines TRBV21-1 with TRBJ1-6. TRBV21-1 is a recognized pseudogene. CDR3 length equals 17 residues.

The CDR3 region has the DNA TGTGCCAGCAGCCAAGAGGCAGGGCTCAAGCAGTACTTC. It yields the protein CASSQEAGLKQYF. The chain recombines TRBV3-1 (or the pseudogene TRBV3-2) with TRBJ2-7, with a tentative D call TRBD1 (5 bases). In germline, CDR1 is LGHDT, CDR2 YNNKEL (reference sequence). The V end lost 0 bases, the J end lost 8 bases, and 11 bases lay between the germline ends. This CDR3 is built from 13 residues.

CDR3 amino acids: CAISEGGGYGYTF. For the CDR3, the DNA is TGTGCCATCAGTGAAGGAGGCGGCTATGGCTACACCTTC. The chain employs TRBV10-3 and TRBJ1-2; no definite D call. The CDR3 extends over 13 amino acids. V shed 3 bases and J shed 4 bases, with 9 bases lying between them. Germline CDR1 and CDR2: ENHRY and SYGVKD.

The chain couples TRBV7-7 to TRBJ2-7; a possible D gene is TRBD1 (5 bases). Germline loops: CDR1 SSHAT, CDR2 FNYEAQ (reference sequence). V lost 5 bases and J lost 6, with 17 bases in between. The CDR3 runs to 14 residues. CDR3 residues: CASSLDPGKGEQYF. Written as DNA, the CDR3 is TGTGCCAGCAGCCTAGACCCAGGGAAGGGCGAGCAGTACTTC.

This sequence joins TRBV6-2 or TRBV6-3 and TRBJ2-3, with 15 bases fitting TRBD2. From germline, CDR1 is MNHEY and CDR2 SVGEGT. CDR3 length equals 19 residues. V dropped 0 bases and J dropped 1; count of bases not matched to a gene: 5. The CDR3 protein is CASSYSGTSGGTRTDTQYF. CDR3 DNA sequence: TGTGCCAGCAGTTACTCTGGGACTAGCGGGGGGACACGCACAGATACGCAGTATTTT.

This clone was detected only once. This sequence joins TRBV7-2 and TRBJ1-4; D gene ambiguous. V lost 1 base and J 5 bases, leaving 8 bases between the germline ends. Germline V gives CDR1 SGHTA, CDR2 FQGNSA. The CDR3 has 14 residues. CDR3 residues: CASSLGAENEKLFF. DNA for the CDR3: TGTGCCAGCAGCTTAGGGGCAGAAAATGAAAAACTGTTTTTT.

The rearrangement uses TRBV11-1 and TRBJ1-3, with D maybe TRBD1 (5 bases). This CDR3 spans 15 amino acids. Trimming took off 2 bases at V and 4 bases at J, with 12 bases between the two ends. Germline V CDR1 and CDR2: SGHAT, FQDESV (reference sequence). The CDR3 coding sequence is TGTGCCAGCAGCTTACCCACGGGGCGCGGAAACACCATATATTTT. Translating gives CASSLPTGRGNTIYF.

The chain is built from TRBV3-1 (or the pseudogene TRBV3-2) and TRBJ1-5; the match to TRBD1 covers 8 bases. This CDR3 spans 14 amino acids. After removal of 4 bases from V and 4 bases from J, the junction contained 3 bases not matched to a gene. CDR1 is LGHDT and CDR2 is YNNKEL in the germline V gene (reference sequence). CDR3 sequence: CASSPGQANQPQHF. In DNA, the CDR3 is TGTGCCAGCAGCCCGGGACAGGCTAATCAGCCCCAGCATTTT.

The chain couples TRBV29-1 to TRBJ2-7, with a possible D match to TRBD2 (6 bases). The CDR3 consists of 11 residues. V gave up 5 bases and J gave up 6 bases, with 11 bases separating them. The germline CDR1 and CDR2 sequences are SQVTM and ANQGSEA. The CDR3 DNA sequence: TGCAGCGTTCGCAGGGACTCCGAGCAGTACTTC. Its translation: CSVRRDSEQYF.